These 5 T cell receptor beta chains originate from one sample sequenced in a study of T cells after yellow fever vaccination. TCRdb reanalysed the 5' RACE reads using MiXCR and keeps one entry per CDR3 protein. The profile shows a few hundred thousand distinct CDR3 sequences, about 6% of them singletons. Sequenced here: PBMCs, sampled 5 days after the yellow fever booster vaccination. Every receptor here comes from a man younger than 40 who received the YFV17D yellow fever vaccine.

The rearrangement uses TRBV28 and TRBJ2-1; TRBD1 aligns across 7 bases. The CDR3 has 14 residues. Germline lookup yields CDR1 MDHEN and CDR2 SYDVKM. V was pared by 7 bases and J by 9 bases, with 12 bases of the junction left unmatched. DNA of the CDR3: TGTGCCAGCACTTCCCCAACACAGGGGATTGAGCAGTTCTTC. Translating it yields CASTSPTQGIEQFF.

The sample holds many counts of this clonotype. The chain recombines TRBV20-1 with TRBJ2-3; the match to TRBD2 covers 7 bases. The V gene end was trimmed by 4 bases and the J gene end by 0 bases; junction bases not matched to a gene: 4. In germline, CDR1 is DFQATT, CDR2 SNEGSKA (reference sequence). This CDR3 comprises 14 residues. Here the CDR3 reads CSATGTISTDTQYF. As DNA, the CDR3 is TGCAGTGCTACCGGGACTATAAGCACAGATACGCAGTATTTT.

As regards this clonotype: A read error may explain this, as a much larger clone is one base away. The chain uses TRBV10-3 and TRBJ2-3, with 7 bases that match TRBD1. Germline loops: CDR1 ENHRY, CDR2 SYGVKD. Losses at the gene ends were 4 bases for V and 2 bases for J; bases not matched to a gene: 15. The CDR3 loop spans 18 amino acids. The CDR3 here is CAISGRPDRATDTDTQYF. Here the CDR3 DNA reads TGTGCCATCAGTGGGCGCCCCGACAGGGCCACGGACACAGATACGCAGTATTTT.

V usage is TRBV12-3 or TRBV12-4 and J usage is TRBJ2-3; 11 bases are a match to TRBD2. V was pared by 6 bases and J by 9 bases, with 8 bases of the junction left unmatched. This CDR3 comprises 14 residues. This CDR3 reads CASRGTSGPGTQYF. The CDR3 DNA follows: TGTGCCAGCAGGGGGACTAGCGGCCCGGGGACGCAGTATTTT.

This clonotype came up many times. The rearrangement uses TRBV5-6 and TRBJ2-1; 10 positions agree with TRBD2. The V gene's germline CDR1 is SGHDT and CDR2 YYEEEE. V lost 1 base to trimming and J lost 6 bases; unmatched junction nucleotides: 4. The CDR3 is 15 residues long. In DNA form, the CDR3 reads TGTGCCAGCAGCTTGATTAGCGGGAGGATCAATGAGCAGTTCTTC. It encodes CASSLISGRINEQFF.